The 17 T cell receptor beta chains in this list originate from one sample, sequenced in a study of tumor-infiltrating lymphocytes in glioblastoma multiforme. TCRB libraries came from RNA via three nested multiplex PCR rounds. TCRdb re-analysed the multiplex PCR reads in MiXCR, keeping a single row per CDR3 protein. This sample carries about 32,000 distinct CDR3 sequences, roughly two thirds of them seen once, and the ten largest clones take around a third. The source material was brain tumor tissue. Receptors originate from a male donor with glioblastoma.

The V call is TRBV19, the J call TRBJ2-1; possibly TRBD1 or TRBD2 for D (5 bases each). The length of the CDR3 is 15 residues. Deletions cut 3 bases from V and 6 bases from J, with 15 bases between. Germline lookup yields CDR1 LNHDA and CDR2 SQIVND (reference sequence). The CDR3 spells CASSIGRVGGNEQFF. CDR3 nucleotides: TGTGCCAGTAGTATCGGCAGGGTCGGAGGCAATGAGCAGTTCTTC.

In its sample, this clonotype was seen once. A clone one base away is much larger, so this may be a read error. The chain employs TRBV10-2 and TRBJ1-4, with D maybe TRBD1 (6 bases). CDR1 WSHSY and CDR2 SAAADI come from the germline V gene. V lost 3 bases, J lost 7 bases, and 15 bases lay in between. CDR3 length: 15 residues. The CDR3 reads CASSETGHPIEKLFF. The CDR3 DNA sequence: TGCGCCAGCAGTGAAACGGGACATCCAATTGAAAAACTGTTTTTT.

This clonotype turned up a few times. Written as DNA, the CDR3 is TGTGCCAGCAGCCAACCTCCTAGGGGGATCTACGAGCAGTACTTC. This encodes CASSQPPRGIYEQYF. The V and J genes are TRBV16 and TRBJ2-7; tentatively, D is TRBD1 (6 bases). This CDR3 region has 15 residues. Trimming took 2 bases from V and 3 from J, leaving 14 bases between them. Germline CDR1 and CDR2: KGHSY and FQNENV. Full variable domain (remainder filled in from reference TRBV16 and TRBJ2-7): GEEVAQTPKHLVRGEGQKAKLYCAPIKGHSYVFWYQQVLKNEFKFLISFQNENVFDETGMPKERFSAKCLPNSPCSLEIQATKLEDSAVYFCASSQPPRGIYEQYFGPGTRLTVT.

As regards this clonotype: One end of the junction does not line up with germline, which may come from a read error. CDR3 sequence (DNA): TGCAGCGTTGAAGGAGAGGATCCAAACACTGGAGCTTTCTTT. It encodes CSVEGEDPNTGAFF. The gene calls are TRBV29-1 and TRBJ1-1; D uncertain. Germline CDR1 is SQVTM and CDR2 is ANQGSEA. The CDR3 runs 14 residues.

The chain links TRBV11-2 to TRBJ1-2, with a tentative D call TRBD1 (5 bases). Trimming removed 10 bases at V and 8 bases at J, with 17 bases between. From germline, CDR1 is SGHAT and CDR2 FQNNGV. The CDR3 covers 12 residues. CDR3 sequence: CATSPGWGGYTF. CDR3 sequence (DNA): TGTGCCACCTCACCGGGCTGGGGCGGCTACACCTTC.

On this clonotype: Given a much more abundant clone one base away, this may be a read error. The chain links TRBV28 to TRBJ1-6; perhaps TRBD1 as D (6 bases). Germline CDR1 MDHEN, CDR2 SYDVKM. The CDR3 consists of 14 residues. The CDR3 loop is CASSRATGRSPLRF. As DNA, the CDR3 is TGTGCCAGCAGCCGCGCTACAGGGAGATCACCCCTCCGCTTT.

This clonotype was counted at least ten times. The rearrangement links TRBV6-5 to TRBJ1-2, with 8 nucleotides matching TRBD1. V shed 4 bases and J 4 bases; nucleotides not matched to a gene: 5. The germline CDR1 and CDR2 sequences are MNHEY and SVGAGI. This CDR3 is 14 amino acids long. The CDR3 region has the DNA TGTGCCAGCAGTTTCTCCGACAGGGGCTATGGCTACACCTTC. Its translation: CASSFSDRGYGYTF.

The chain carries TRBV20-1 and TRBJ2-1; unclear D gene. The CDR3 length is 15 residues. The ends were cut back, 2 bases at V and 6 bases at J, with 17 bases in the middle. Germline lookup yields CDR1 DFQATT and CDR2 SNEGSKA (reference sequence). The CDR3 protein is CSARFGGSHSNEQFF. CDR3 nucleotides: TGCAGTGCTAGATTCGGCGGTAGTCATAGCAATGAGCAGTTCTTC.

A word on this clonotype: A read error may explain this, as a much larger clone is one base away. V is TRBV12-3 or TRBV12-4 and J is TRBJ1-1, with TRBD1 as a possible D gene (5 bases). The CDR3 runs 12 residues. Trimming took off 11 bases at V and 4 bases at J, with 14 bases between the two ends. The CDR3 is CADSEVGTEAFF. DNA for the CDR3: TGTGCCGACAGTGAGGTGGGCACTGAAGCTTTCTTT.

Regarding this clonotype: The junction departs from the called germline gene at one end, perhaps through a read error. The chain employs TRBV11-1 and TRBJ1-1; D remains unclear. The CDR3 totals 13 residues. Germline CDR1 SGHAT, CDR2 FQDESV (reference sequence). CDR3 nucleotide sequence: TGTACCAGCAGCTTAGGGTCTCTCACTGAAGCTTTCTTT. Encoded protein: CTSSLGSLTEAFF.

This chain links TRBV6-5 with TRBJ1-1; D gene unclear. In germline, CDR1 is MNHEY, CDR2 SVGAGI. The CDR3 is made up of 13 amino acids. Trimming pared 0 bases from V and 11 bases from J, leaving 13 bases between. CDR3 sequence reads: CASSYSTWIDAFF. DNA of the CDR3: TGTGCCAGCAGTTACTCGACTTGGATTGACGCTTTCTTT.

This clonotype was recorded at least ten times. This chain uses TRBV6-1 with TRBJ2-4, with 8 bases that match TRBD2. V gave up 2 bases and J gave up 0 bases; unmatched junction bases: 15. The CDR3 runs to 20 residues. Germline V gene data show CDR1 as MNHNS and CDR2 as SASEGT. The CDR3 bases are TGTGCCAGCAGTGAACTAGCGGGTCCCTCCGCACACTTAGCCAAAAACATTCAGTACTTC. It yields the protein CASSELAGPSAHLAKNIQYF.

Comment on this clonotype: Lacking the conserved final phenylalanine or tryptophan, this CDR3 likely reflects a read error. Because the CDR3's place on the DNA is in doubt, the DNA is left out and the CDR3 is given as listed by TCRdb. The chain is built from TRBV24-1 and TRBJ2-3. The CDR3 totals 12 residues, both ends included. Germline lookup yields CDR1 KGHDR and CDR2 SFDVKD. CDR3 sequence reads: CATSDGADTQYL.

The chain has TRBV6-2 or TRBV6-3 and TRBJ2-1; no definite D call. CDR1 is MNHEY and CDR2 is SVGEGT in the germline V gene. V lost 8 bases and J 1 base, leaving 6 bases between the germline ends. The CDR3 has 12 amino acids. This chain's CDR3 is CASEESYNEQFF. In DNA, the CDR3 is TGTGCCAGCGAAGAGTCCTACAATGAGCAGTTCTTC.

By frequency in the sample, this clonotype is medium-sized. V is TRBV12-3 or TRBV12-4 and J is TRBJ2-6, with D unresolved. The CDR3 spans 15 residues. Trimming stripped 2 bases from V and 3 bases from J, with 8 bases between. As DNA, the CDR3 is TGTGCCAGCAGTTTAAGGGCTATTGGGGCCAACGTCCTGACTTTC. Translation gives CASSLRAIGANVLTF.

V and J are TRBV20-1 and TRBJ1-1; D is unclear. The CDR3 contains 12 residues. Germline V gene lookup returns CDR1 DFQATT and CDR2 SNEGSKA (reference sequence). The V gene lost 6 bases and the J gene lost 3 bases, with 11 bases spanning the gap. The CDR3 loop reads CSARIKDTEAFF. The CDR3, as DNA: TGCAGTGCACGCATTAAAGACACTGAAGCTTTCTTT.

This clonotype was seen ten or more times. The rearrangement joins TRBV12-3 or TRBV12-4 to TRBJ2-2, with 8 bases that match TRBD1. The CDR3 length is 13 residues. V shed 5 bases, J shed 7 bases, and the junction held 3 bases outside the gene matches. CDR3 in DNA: TGTGCCAGCAGTCGGACAGGGAACGGGGAGCTGTTTTTT. It encodes CASSRTGNGELFF.